The rows below give T cell receptor beta chains drawn from one sample of a study of cytomegalovirus exposure and HLA in healthy donors. Measured with immunoSEQ multiplex PCR; TCRdb has only the in-frame clones, and not every one. The data show about 160,000 clones, about 64% seen once. The source material was PBMCs. The source of these receptors is a man between 45 and 60 years old in good health and CMV-seronegative. CDR3s include the opening cysteine and the closing phenylalanine or tryptophan. D genes are given only for firm matches. Clone size is given for some rows only: seen once, a few or many times, or a class if the clone is expanded.

cdr3_length	clone_size	d_call	v_call	j_call	cdr3_aa	cdr3_nt
16	NA	NA	TRBV6-5	TRBJ2-1	CASSSKTWASYNEQFF	TGTGCCAGCAGTTCGAAGACCTGGGCCTCCTACAATGAGCAGTTCTTC
14	NA	TRBD1	TRBV5-1	TRBJ2-5	CASSDGTGGQTQYF	TGCGCCAGCAGCGACGGGACAGGGGGCCAGACCCAGTACTTC
14	NA	TRBD2	TRBV5-1	TRBJ2-5	CASSSGGGGETQYF	TGCGCCAGCAGCTCCGGGGGGGGCGGGGAGACCCAGTACTTC
16	NA	TRBD2	TRBV11-3	TRBJ2-3	CASSLVAGGRTDTQYF	TGTGCCAGCAGCCTCGTAGCGGGGGGCCGCACAGATACGCAGTATTTT
14	NA	TRBD1	TRBV6-1	TRBJ1-1	CASNDRGRVTEAFF	TGTGCCAGCAATGACAGGGGGCGAGTCACTGAAGCTTTCTTT
14	few	NA	TRBV5-6	TRBJ2-5	CASSVPGSVETQYF	TGTGCCAGCAGCGTTCCAGGGTCAGTGGAGACCCAGTACTTC
15	NA	TRBD1	TRBV6-5	TRBJ2-2	CASSSGTGIPGELFF	TGTGCCAGCAGCTCCGGGACAGGGATTCCCGGGGAGCTGTTTTTT
14	NA	TRBD1	TRBV4-1	TRBJ2-7	CASSHQGAWYEQYF	TGCGCCAGCAGCCACCAGGGGGCTTGGTACGAGCAGTACTTC
17	once	TRBD1	TRBV4-2	TRBJ1-3	CASSQDYEGAGGNTIYF	TGTGCCAGCAGCCAAGATTATGAGGGGGCGGGCGGAAACACCATATATTTT
17	few	NA	TRBV5-1	TRBJ1-1	CASSPRRVVLGNTEAFF	TGCGCCAGCAGCCCGAGGCGCGTAGTATTGGGGAACACTGAAGCTTTCTTT
15	NA	NA	TRBV7-6	TRBJ1-1	CASSLAGNREPEAFF	TGTGCCAGCAGCTTAGCGGGGAACAGGGAGCCTGAAGCTTTCTTT
13	once	TRBD2	TRBV29-1	TRBJ2-5	CSVRLAGQETQYF	TGCAGCGTTCGGTTAGCGGGACAAGAGACCCAGTACTTC
16	NA	TRBD2	TRBV7-6	TRBJ2-1	CASSTGSGGGYNEQFF	TGTGCCAGCAGCACAGGCAGCGGGGGGGGGTACAATGAGCAGTTCTTC
12	NA	NA	TRBV7-6	TRBJ2-1	CASSRNRDEQFF	TGTGCCAGCAGCCGCAACAGAGATGAGCAGTTCTTC
16	few	TRBD1	TRBV5-1	TRBJ1-1	CASSSQGAGGNTEAFF	TGCGCCAGCAGCTCACAGGGGGCAGGTGGGAACACTGAAGCTTTCTTT
14	NA	TRBD2	TRBV11-3	TRBJ2-1	CASSLLAGGNEQFF	TGTGCCAGCAGCTTACTAGCGGGGGGGAATGAGCAGTTCTTC
14	NA	NA	TRBV7-3	TRBJ2-1	CASSPRGTYNEQFF	TGTGCCAGCAGCCCTCGAGGGACCTACAATGAGCAGTTCTTC
16	NA	NA	TRBV7-9	TRBJ2-7	CASSLDESRSSYEQYF	TGTGCCAGCAGCTTAGATGAGTCGAGGAGCTCCTACGAGCAGTACTTC